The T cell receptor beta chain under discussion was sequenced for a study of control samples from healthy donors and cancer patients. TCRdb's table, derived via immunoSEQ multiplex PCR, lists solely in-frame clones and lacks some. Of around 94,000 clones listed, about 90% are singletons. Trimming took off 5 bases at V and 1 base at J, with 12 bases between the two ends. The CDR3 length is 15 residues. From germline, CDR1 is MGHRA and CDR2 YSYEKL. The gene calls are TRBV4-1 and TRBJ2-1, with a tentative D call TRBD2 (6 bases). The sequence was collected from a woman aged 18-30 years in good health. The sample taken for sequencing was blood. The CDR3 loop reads CASSVRETSYNEQFF. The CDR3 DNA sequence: TGCGCCAGCAGCGTACGGGAGACTTCCTACAATGAGCAGTTCTTC.